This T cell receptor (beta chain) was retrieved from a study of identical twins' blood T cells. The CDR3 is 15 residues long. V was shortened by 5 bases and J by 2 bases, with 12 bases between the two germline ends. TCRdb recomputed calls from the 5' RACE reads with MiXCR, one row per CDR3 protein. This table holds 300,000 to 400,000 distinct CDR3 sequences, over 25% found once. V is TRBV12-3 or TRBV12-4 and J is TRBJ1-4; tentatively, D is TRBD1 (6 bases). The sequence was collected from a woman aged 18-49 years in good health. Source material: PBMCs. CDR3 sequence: CASSLTGITNEKLFF. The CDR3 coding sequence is TGTGCCAGCAGTCTGACAGGAATTACTAATGAAAAACTGTTTTTT.